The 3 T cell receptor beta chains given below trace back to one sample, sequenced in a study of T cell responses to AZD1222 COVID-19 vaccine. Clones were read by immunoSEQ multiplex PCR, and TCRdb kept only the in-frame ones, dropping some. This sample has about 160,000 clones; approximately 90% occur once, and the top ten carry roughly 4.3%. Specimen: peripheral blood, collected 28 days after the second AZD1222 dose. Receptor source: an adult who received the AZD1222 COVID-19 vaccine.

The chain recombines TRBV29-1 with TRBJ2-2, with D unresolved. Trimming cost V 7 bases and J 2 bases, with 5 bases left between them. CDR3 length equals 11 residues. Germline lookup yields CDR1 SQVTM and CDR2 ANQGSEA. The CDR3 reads CSGSNTGELFF. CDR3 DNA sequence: TGCAGCGGAAGTAACACCGGGGAGCTGTTTTTT.

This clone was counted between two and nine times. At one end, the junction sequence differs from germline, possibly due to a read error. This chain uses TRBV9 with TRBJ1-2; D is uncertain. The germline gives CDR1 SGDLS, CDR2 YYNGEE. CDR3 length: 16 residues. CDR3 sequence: CASSVVVSGRSYDYTF. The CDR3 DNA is TGTGCCAGCAGCGTAGTCGTTTCGGGCCGCAGTTATGACTACACCTTC.

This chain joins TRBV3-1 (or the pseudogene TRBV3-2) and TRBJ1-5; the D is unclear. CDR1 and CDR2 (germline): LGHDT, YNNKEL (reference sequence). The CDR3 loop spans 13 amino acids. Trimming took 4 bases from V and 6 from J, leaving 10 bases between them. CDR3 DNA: TGTGCCAGCAGCCCGGACGGGAGTCAGCCCCAGCATTTT. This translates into CASSPDGSQPQHF.